The rows below give T cell receptor beta chains drawn from one sample of a study of cytomegalovirus exposure and HLA in healthy donors. Clones were sequenced by immunoSEQ multiplex PCR, and TCRdb holds only the in-frame ones, with some missing. The sample shows about 70,000 clones, roughly two thirds of them seen only once. Sequenced: PBMCs. The source of these receptors is a man in his forties in good health and CMV-seropositive. Each CDR3 is given with its conserved first and last residue. A D gene is named only where the DNA matches it firmly. Some rows have no size entry. The others give once, few or many, or a class for an expanded clone.

clone size	V gene	J gene	D gene	CDR3 protein	CDR3 DNA
NA	TRBV6-1	TRBJ2-7	NA	CASSSHSREQYF	TGTGCCAGCAGTTCCCACTCTCGGGAGCAGTACTTC
NA	TRBV27	TRBJ2-7	TRBD2	CASSLASGNYEQYF	TGTGCCAGCAGTTTAGCTAGCGGAAACTACGAGCAGTACTTC
NA	TRBV7-3	TRBJ2-1	TRBD1	CASSLVGGTGFGEQFF	TGTGCCAGCAGCTTAGTGGGCGGGACAGGTTTCGGTGAGCAGTTCTTC
NA	TRBV7-9	TRBJ2-7	TRBD2	CSSPPGSPLESGIYEQYF	TGTTCCAGCCCCCCCGGGTCCCCACTCGAGAGCGGGATATACGAGCAGTACTTC
NA	TRBV9	TRBJ1-6	NA	CASSVAGNNSPLHF	TGTGCCAGCAGCGTAGCAGGGAATAATTCACCCCTCCACTTT
NA	TRBV19	TRBJ2-7	TRBD2	CASAPGLLVNYEQYF	TGTGCCAGCGCCCCGGGACTACTAGTGAACTACGAGCAGTACTTC
NA	TRBV30	TRBJ1-2	TRBD1	CAWSQGQGRSGGYGYTF	TGTGCCTGGAGCCAGGGACAGGGTCGATCTGGTGGCTATGGCTACACCTTC
NA	TRBV27	TRBJ2-7	NA	CASSYRPAYEQYF	TGTGCCAGCAGCTACAGGCCGGCCTACGAGCAGTACTTC
few	TRBV10-3	TRBJ2-1	NA	CAITGGLNNEQFF	TGTGCCATCACTGGGGGACTCAACAATGAGCAGTTCTTC
NA	TRBV19	TRBJ1-3	TRBD1	CASSTTTGTGTGSGNTIYF	TGTGCCAGTAGTACGACAACCGGGACAGGGACTGGCTCTGGAAACACCATATATTTT
once	TRBV6-1	TRBJ2-7	TRBD1	CASSGGLTGNQAQYF	TGTGCCAGCAGCGGTGGATTGACAGGGAATCAAGCGCAGTACTTC
few	TRBV5-4	TRBJ2-3	NA	CASSNYYSTDTQYF	TGTGCCAGCAGCAACTATTACAGCACAGATACGCAGTATTTT
NA	TRBV5-1	TRBJ2-5	TRBD2	CASSFGQGLAGRETQYF	TGCGCCAGCAGCTTTGGACAGGGACTAGCGGGTCGAGAGACCCAGTACTTC
NA	TRBV27	TRBJ2-1	TRBD2	CASSFTSGRLMEQFF	TGTGCCAGCAGTTTCACTAGCGGGAGATTAATGGAGCAGTTCTTC
NA	TRBV2	TRBJ2-1	TRBD2	CASRGLAGPNEQFF	TGTGCCAGCAGAGGACTAGCGGGACCCAATGAGCAGTTCTTC
few	TRBV2	TRBJ1-3	NA	CASSERRGNTVYF	TGTGCCAGCAGTGAAAGGCGGGGAAACACCGTATATTTT
few	TRBV19	TRBJ2-4	TRBD2	CASSLISYSPGTSGEPKNIQYF	TGTGCCAGTAGCCTTATTAGCTATAGTCCCGGGACTAGCGGAGAACCCAAAAACATTCAGTACTTC
NA	TRBV19	TRBJ2-7	NA	CASSEEGGSYEQYF	TGTGCCAGTAGTGAAGAAGGGGGCTCCTACGAGCAGTACTTC
NA	TRBV5-1	TRBJ1-2	NA	CASSLGDSYYGYTF	TGCGCCAGCAGCTTAGGAGACAGCTACTATGGCTACACCTTC
NA	TRBV27	TRBJ2-1	TRBD2	CASSFGGSYNEQFF	TGTGCCAGCAGTTTCGGCGGGAGTTACAATGAGCAGTTCTTC
NA	TRBV19	TRBJ2-1	NA	CASSPGLLSYNEQFF	TGTGCCAGTAGTCCAGGACTCCTCTCCTACAATGAGCAGTTCTTC
few	TRBV10-3	TRBJ2-1	NA	CAMHGETHNEQFF	TGTGCCATGCACGGGGAGACGCACAATGAGCAGTTCTTC
NA	TRBV9	TRBJ1-5	TRBD1	CASSVIQDRGEPQHF	TGTGCCAGCAGCGTAATACAGGACAGGGGTGAGCCCCAGCATTTT
NA	TRBV6-5	TRBJ2-7	NA	CASSLGRGGGYEQYF	TGTGCCAGCAGTTTAGGCAGGGGAGGGGGCTACGAGCAGTACTTC
NA	TRBV5-1	TRBJ1-2	TRBD1	CASSSGQGNYGYTF	TGCGCCAGCAGCTCTGGACAGGGTAACTATGGCTACACCTTC
NA	TRBV5-1	TRBJ2-7	TRBD1	CASSLTGGTTYEQYF	TGCGCCAGCAGCTTAACAGGGGGCACAACCTACGAGCAGTACTTC
NA	TRBV27	TRBJ2-5	TRBD2	CASSARSGEETQYF	TGTGCCAGCAGTGCCCGTAGCGGGGAAGAGACCCAGTACTTC
NA	TRBV27	TRBJ2-7	NA	CASTSVGTNYEQYF	TGTGCCAGCACCTCGGTGGGGACAAACTACGAGCAGTACTTC
NA	TRBV5-6	TRBJ1-1	TRBD1	CASSLRGRGPTEAFF	TGTGCCAGCAGCTTGAGAGGCAGGGGGCCCACTGAAGCTTTCTTT
NA	TRBV6-5	TRBJ2-2	NA	CASSQKTTGIGELFF	TGTGCCAGCAGCCAAAAGACCACGGGGATCGGGGAGCTGTTTTTT
NA	TRBV2	TRBJ1-5	TRBD1	CASNYDRTGGQPQHF	TGTGCCAGCAACTATGACCGGACAGGGGGTCAGCCCCAGCATTTT
NA	TRBV27	TRBJ2-1	NA	CASSLGRLANEQFF	TGTGCCAGCAGTTTAGGCAGGCTCGCCAATGAGCAGTTCTTC
NA	TRBV7-9	TRBJ2-7	TRBD2	CASSRSLAGDGEQYF	TGTGCCAGCAGCCGGTCACTAGCGGGAGATGGCGAGCAGTACTTC
NA	TRBV7-2	TRBJ1-2	NA	CASSLNKGDGYTF	TGTGCCAGCAGCTTAAATAAGGGGGATGGCTACACCTTC
NA	TRBV7-2	TRBJ2-7	NA	CASSVRYSAYEQYF	TGTGCCAGCAGCGTCCGGTACTCTGCCTACGAGCAGTACTTC